The clone carrying this TCR beta chain was counted many times. The same CDR3 arises from other DNA sequences in this sample as well. This entry belongs to a study of shared clonotypes between healthy human individuals. Using immunoSEQ multiplex PCR, the repertoire was profiled, and TCRdb retains in-frame clones only, with some absent. The table records about half a million clones, over 70% of them present only once. The germline V gene encodes CDR1 GTSNPN and CDR2 SVGIG (reference sequence). This CDR3 region has 15 residues. J gave up 7 bases and V 4 bases, and 12 bases lay outside the gene matches. Sample: PBMCs. The chain has TRBV30 and TRBJ2-1; TRBD2 matches at 8 bases. The TCR was taken from a woman between 40 and 50 years old in good health. Some clones in this sample may be carry-over from other donors' samples. CDR3 sequence reads: CAWKDPGLDGNEQFF. The DNA of the CDR3 is TGTGCCTGGAAAGACCCGGGACTAGATGGAAATGAGCAGTTCTTC. The full variable domain, completed using reference TRBV30 and TRBJ2-1, is SQTIHQWPATLVQPVGSPLSLECTVEGTSNPNLYWYRQAAGRGLQLLFYSVGIGQISSEVPQNLSASRPQDRQFILSSKKLLLSDSGFYLCAWKDPGLDGNEQFFGPGTRLTVL.